This T cell receptor (beta chain) was captured by sequencing in a study of blood T cell repertoires in COVID-19 (dated by TCRdb to the early 2020s). In terms of the full investigation: Samples covering the acute and convalescent phases of COVID-19 were provided by collaborators in the United States, Italy and Spain. The prospective study material was composed of cDNA or gDNA derived from T cells, B-cell-depleted T cells, or PBMCs. Deeply sampled blood TCRbeta repertoires from subjects exposed to, actively infected with, or recovered from COVID-19 were included in the dataset. Where HLA class I and class II types were available, the types were taken from metadata supplied by the sample provider, not from assay-based typing. The repertoires were released in a freely available public database meant as a resource for research on the immune response to SARS-CoV-2. The samples were drawn from the first 160 participants of the ongoing ImmuneRACE study and from 1,254 subjects provided by 6 global collaborators. Sample metadata almost always included a de-identified subject ID, COVID-19 status, age in years and sex.

Participants in the prospective study were enrolled through a virtual design, were aged roughly 18 to 90 years, and lived in roughly 24 United States geographic areas. Cohort assignment in the prospective study relied on participant-reported clinical history from a screening survey and a study questionnaire. Recovered participants in ImmuneRACE Cohort 3 were defined by two consecutive negative NP/OP PCR tests, clearance by a healthcare professional, or resolution of symptoms. In the prospective study, mobile phlebotomists collected whole blood, serum and a nasopharyngeal or oropharyngeal swab from each participant. Prospective study participants could optionally give additional blood draws and questionnaires over a roughly 2-month period. Blood samples from the prospective study were shipped frozen or at room temperature prior to DNA extraction. TCRbeta CDR3 regions were amplified from genomic DNA using the immunoSEQ Assay, a bias-controlled multiplex PCR. Per the source publication's procedure: Within the assay, amplification of reference gene primers was used to estimate how many nucleated cells each sample contained. To quantify the absolute abundance of each unique TCRbeta CDR3 rearrangement, sequence reads were collapsed and filtered. For each sample, productive Simpson clonality was calculated by taking the square root of Simpson's diversity index across productive rearrangements. TCRdb took over this immuneACCESS table, retaining in-frame rearrangements with V and J assigned. Such tables are incomplete; in checked studies, under half of the missing clones stem from an unresolved V gene, and the remainder is unexplained. D and trimming come from the DNA, and the V and J calls and clone size come from that table. The sample table shows about 380,000 clones, and approximately 90% are seen once. The ten largest clones capture 1.2% of the sample.

Remarks on this clone: Its target antigen remains unknown. Base qualities were left out, and no much larger clone turns up one base away. Other DNA sequences within the sample encode an identical CDR3.

What the research found in general, with its limitations: Clinical and demographic metadata were provided uncurated, with the amount varying by source and participant.

V trim: 2 bases; J trim: 5 bases; unmatched bases: 6. CDR1 and CDR2 were assigned from the germline V gene (reference sequence) as GTSNPN and SVGIG. Measured from the cysteine to the phenylalanine, the CDR3 is 14 residues long. The sequence is cut down to CDR3 DNA, 42 bases in frame from base 1. The sequence derives from a woman younger than 30 who had recovered from COVID-19. Material for sequencing was PBMCs or T cells enriched from blood (not recorded which). The V and J segments used are TRBV30 and TRBJ2-7, with TRBD1 matching 10 junction bases. The CDR3 has the sequence CAWSRTGGGDEQYF. The nucleotide sequence reads as follows: TGTGCCTGGAGTCGGACAGGGGGTGGCGACGAGCAGTACTTC.